This TCR beta chain is drawn from a study of cytotoxic CD8 clonotypes in ibrutinib-treated CLL (dated by TCRdb to the early 2020s). In terms of the full investigation: The cohort included around 16 treatment-naive and eleven to twelve relapsed/refractory patients; about 17 were IGHV unmutated. Responses were partial in some 24 patients and complete in 2; after median 68 months follow-up, about 14 stayed in remission and approximately 12 progressed. Every sample from remission and from progressive disease was obtained while the patients were still on ibrutinib. Cryopreserved peripheral blood mononuclear cells were obtained before treatment, at response, and at either sustained remission or disease progression. Samples at response were collected after a median of about 11 months of treatment, with a range of about 6 to 40 months. Of the approximately 86 people in the trial, 26 had longitudinal samples available. An average of about 250,000 productive templates and 94,082 productive rearrangements was obtained per sample.

This sample's time point label indicates: 20 to 25 months on ibrutinib. Roughly 1.8 micrograms of genomic DNA were extracted from cryopreserved PBMCs for TCR beta library preparation. Longitudinal blood samples from CLL patients receiving ibrutinib monotherapy were subjected to high-throughput TCR beta sequencing. Patients were enrolled in a phase 2 open-label single-center ibrutinib monotherapy trial. Measured from the cysteine to the phenylalanine, the CDR3 is 18 residues long. The DNA shown is the 54-base CDR3, in frame from base 1. V and J lose 0 bases and 3 bases, and a span of 21 bases separates them. The germline V gene specifies SGDLS as CDR1 and YYNGEE as CDR2. Study-wide conclusions, independent of this receptor: Public clonotypes were found to be uncommon and were observed to contract or remain stable during treatment; the increase in clonality was shown to reflect expansion of private clonotypes at ibrutinib response. Sampling times were not matched between patients in sustained remission and patients whose disease was progressing, and lymph node repertoires were not examined. Clonality increased at ibrutinib response, stayed stable in sustained remission, and fell back toward baseline at progression. At baseline, clonality was higher than in age-matched healthy donors and showed a strong correlation with circulating CD8+ T-cell counts.

The goal of deep resolution MiSeq sequencing was a depth between 1 in 1 million and 1 in 200,000 T cells, and coverage averaged 10x per clonotype. The immunoSEQ hsTCRB Kit was used to generate the TCR beta libraries. In the authors' own workflow: ImmunoSEQ Data Assistant and ImmunoSEQ Analyzer were used for data analysis, and V, D and J genes were assigned according to IMGT definitions. Clonality, with values ranging from 0 to 1, was calculated as one minus the normalized Shannon entropy of productive rearrangement frequencies. Public clonotype analysis was restricted to overrepresented clonotypes comprising at least 0.05% of each patient's repertoire. Some twelve age-matched healthy donor repertoires from immuneACCESS were used as controls for clonality. What TCRdb holds here is the immuneACCESS table cut down to in-frame rearrangements. Part of the clones is not present; checked against another copy, under half of the missing clones reflect an unresolved V gene, and the others are unexplained. That table is the source of V, J and clone size, and D and trimming were worked out from the DNA. The sample table shows 40,000 to 50,000 clones, and more than 55% are seen once. 28% of the sample is held by the ten biggest clonotypes.

There are a few counts of this clone. The antigen this receptor binds is unknown. The sample holds no much larger clone one base away, and base qualities are not on file. Recombination connected TRBV9 to TRBJ1-2, with the D gene call left open. This sample comprised PBMCs, obtained after 24 months of ibrutinib treatment. The origin of this receptor is a human donor with chronic lymphocytic leukemia. The CDR3 loop reads CASSVAGPGLSAHYGYTF. The DNA sequence reads TGTGCCAGCAGCGTAGCGGGTCCCGGGCTTTCAGCACACTATGGCTACACCTTC.